One T cell receptor beta chain is described in this entry. The table lists this clonotype with many counts. What antigen it recognizes has not been identified. No quality values exist for individual bases; no much larger clone is one base distant. This record belongs to a study of T cells in Graves' hyperthyroidism and ophthalmopathy (dated by TCRdb to about 2019). Regarding the study in general: Peripheral blood samples were taken at the time of initial diagnosis, prior to any treatment. The study also compared thyroid tissue and blood T-cell repertoires from five or six Graves' hyperthyroidism patients. Prospective prediction of ophthalmopathy was tested in an independent validation cohort of approximately 19 hyperthyroidism patients and some 17 patients who later progressed to ophthalmopathy. To identify distinguishing TCR V-J signatures, a discovery cohort of 100 patients was used, comprising 40 to 45 with Graves' ophthalmopathy and around 60 with stable Graves' hyperthyroidism. The paper reports TCR Vbeta CDR3 sequencing of approximately 130 peripheral blood samples: approximately 41 ophthalmopathy, 70 to 85 hyperthyroidism and about 17 progressor patients. Following sampling, methimazole starting at 30 mg daily was given to hyperthyroidism patients, and high-dose intravenous methylprednisolone was given to ophthalmopathy patients. The 100 or so discovery patients were randomly split 7:3 into training and test sets. General findings and caveats noted by the study authors: A model built on a 13 V-J signature distinguished ophthalmopathy from stable hyperthyroidism, reaching about 89% sensitivity and around 82% specificity in cross-validation and 80%/75% in testing. Sample size was not statistically predetermined, and investigators were not blinded to group allocation. In validation, the model predicted progression to ophthalmopathy a median of about 6 months before onset, with around 70% sensitivity and about 72% specificity. Most expanded thyroid clonotypes (frequency above 0.001) were also found in blood, which suggests that blood repertoires may mirror thyroid immune responses.

The CDR3 has 17 amino acids, counting the end cysteine and phenylalanine. Only the CDR3 region is kept as DNA, spanning 51 bases read in frame from base 1. The germline V gene encodes CDR1 LNHDA and CDR2 SQIVND (reference sequence). From V the trimming removes 5 bases and from J it removes 4 bases, while the gene matches leave 13 bases of the junction unaccounted for. Ophthalmopathy patients had moderately to severely active disease, Clinical Activity Score of at least 3, NOSPECS grade of at least 4, and duration under 3 months. Patients with uncontrolled infections, other autoimmune diseases, pregnancy or lactation were excluded. Clinical symptoms, serum thyroxine and TRAb, thyroid ultrasound, and orbital computed tomography formed the basis for the diagnoses. PBMCs were isolated from 8 to 10 ml of fresh peripheral blood by Ficoll-Paque density gradient centrifugation. Trizol reagent was used to extract total RNA, and RNA quality was then checked on an Agilent 2100 Bioanalyzer.

The TCR beta CDR3 regions were amplified from the RNA transcripts. The TCR CDR3 was subjected to a first round of RT-PCR using the HTBI primer set and the Qiagen OneStep RT-PCR kit. The libraries were constructed in a second round of multiplex PCR and then size-selected and purified. Sequencing of the libraries was done on an Illumina HiSeq2000 using paired-end 100 bp reads. Regarding the original processing steps: Raw data were processed with SOAPnuke, discarding reads with adapters, uncalled bases, mean Phred below 15, or no exact constant-primer or identifier match. COPE v1.2.5 was used to merge high-quality paired reads, and clonotypes were defined as unique nucleotide sequences. MiTCR v1.1 was used to align clonotypes to the IMGT TRBV, TRBD and TRBJ reference segments. The analysis was restricted to V-J combinations with a frequency above 0.0001, which together covered 99.2% of the repertoires. The TCS score was defined as F50 (clonal expansion) divided by E x V (chaos), with BLOSUM62-based TCRdist calculated between CDR3 peptides within each V-J. Welch's t-statistics and random forest reduced around 510 V-J features to 10 to 15, which were used in a naive Bayes classifier (R e1071). The public reads were run again by TCRdb, first through fastp at Q25 and then through MiXCR, and only productive beta chains were kept. For every CDR3 protein sequence, its rows merge into one entry that carries the most common genes and DNA. The V and J calls reflect TCRdb's pipeline rather than the authors' work. Counted in this sample were 300,000 to 450,000 distinct CDR3 sequences; over 15% of them appeared once. The ten largest clones capture around 16% of the sample.

Recombination joined TRBV19 with TRBJ2-2, and 7 junctional nucleotides match TRBD2. This sequence was found in a woman in her thirties or forties with Graves' ophthalmopathy. Sequencing was done on a sample of blood. The CDR3 sequence is CASSLGGGPFGTGELFF. The base sequence is TGTGCCAGTAGTCTTGGGGGAGGGCCGTTCGGCACCGGGGAGCTGTTTTTT.